These 14 T cell receptor beta chains were all obtained from the same sample, sequenced in a study of blood T cell repertoires in COVID-19. The assay was immunoSEQ multiplex PCR, and TCRdb's table has in-frame clones only and misses some. The table records 150,000 or so clones, around 80% of them present only once. Sample: peripheral blood. Receptors originate from a human donor in a cohort sampled during active COVID-19.

This clone was observed a few times. V gene TRBV5-1 combines with J gene TRBJ1-5, with D unclear. There are 14 residues in the CDR3. Trimming took off 0 bases at V and 6 bases at J, with 10 bases between the two ends. The germline V gene has CDR1 SGHRS and CDR2 YFSETQ. CDR3 amino acids: CASSLVGEGQPQHF. Written as DNA, the CDR3 is TGCGCCAGCAGCTTGGTGGGCGAAGGTCAGCCCCAGCATTTT.

This sequence joins TRBV5-5 and TRBJ2-7; 8 nucleotides align to TRBD1. The V segment lost 2 bases and the J segment 5 bases; nucleotides outside the gene matches: 9. Germline V gives CDR1 SGHKS, CDR2 YYEKEE (reference sequence). The CDR3 length is 15 residues. DNA for the CDR3: TGTGCCAGCAGCTTCGAGGGGACAGGAGCAAACGAGCAGTACTTC. As protein: CASSFEGTGANEQYF.

The gene calls are TRBV11-1 and TRBJ1-6; 9 positions match TRBD1. This CDR3 comprises 14 residues. Germline values: CDR1 SGHAT, CDR2 FQDESV (reference sequence). J gave up 10 bases and V 4 bases, and 5 bases lay outside the gene matches. CDR3 DNA: TGTGCCAGCAGCTCGCGGACAGGGGAGTCACCCCTCCACTTT. Encoded protein: CASSSRTGESPLHF.

This rearrangement joins TRBV6-5 to TRBJ2-1; 9 positions match TRBD1. CDR3 length: 14 residues. V lost 8 bases and J lost 7; bases outside the gene matches: 9. Germline lookup yields CDR1 MNHEY and CDR2 SVGAGI. CDR3 residues: CASGYRGRRNEQFF. CDR3 sequence (DNA): TGTGCCAGCGGCTACAGGGGGCGGCGGAATGAGCAGTTCTTC.

The rearrangement uses TRBV14 and TRBJ1-1; 7 nucleotides line up with TRBD1. V shed 1 base and J 6 bases; nucleotides not matched to a gene: 5. The V gene's germline CDR1 is SGHDN and CDR2 FVKESK. The CDR3 is 14 amino acids. The CDR3 DNA reads TGTGCCAGCAGCCAAGGCTACCAGGGGGCTGAAGCTTTCTTT. Translation gives CASSQGYQGAEAFF.

The rearrangement uses TRBV7-3 and TRBJ2-6, with 8 bases fitting TRBD1. With 7 bases clipped from V and 0 bases from J, the junction kept 14 bases outside the gene matches. Per the germline V gene, CDR1 is SGHTA and CDR2 is FQGTGA. The CDR3 is 19 amino acids. The DNA for the CDR3 is TGTGCCAGCATGGGGGCAGGGGGCCCCAGTTCCTCTGGGGCCAACGTCCTGACTTTC. It is translated as CASMGAGGPSSSGANVLTF.

V gene TRBV5-8 combines with J gene TRBJ1-2, with D hard to call. The CDR3 spans 14 residues. CDR1 is SGHTS and CDR2 is YDEGEE in the germline V gene. Trimming cost V 3 bases and J 4 bases, with 13 bases left between them. CDR3 sequence reads: CASSSILFSYGYTF. CDR3 DNA: TGTGCCAGCAGCTCCATCCTCTTTAGCTATGGCTACACCTTC.

The rearrangement uses TRBV7-9 and TRBJ1-6; maybe TRBD1 (5 bases). CDR1 is SEHNR and CDR2 is FQNEAQ in the germline V gene (reference sequence). Trimming shortened V by 6 bases and J by 7 bases, and 16 bases separated the two germline ends. The CDR3 sequence is 15 residues long. CDR3 amino acids: CASSQLNGGNSPLHF. As DNA, the CDR3 is TGTGCCAGCAGTCAACTGAATGGGGGGAATTCACCCCTCCACTTT.

V is TRBV6-5 and J is TRBJ2-7; D possibly corresponds to TRBD2 (6 bases). Germline-derived CDR1 and CDR2 are MNHEY and SVGAGI. Trimming pared 6 bases from V and 0 bases from J, leaving 12 bases between. The CDR3 runs 14 residues. CDR3 sequence: CASREGPYSYEQYF. The CDR3 bases are TGTGCCAGCAGGGAGGGGCCCTACTCCTACGAGCAGTACTTC.

J is TRBJ1-4 and V is TRBV28; no definite D call. Germline V gene lookup returns CDR1 MDHEN and CDR2 SYDVKM. Trimming removed 3 bases at V and 2 bases at J, with 4 bases between. This CDR3 has 13 amino acids. CDR3 amino acids: CASSFVTNEKLFF. The CDR3 DNA follows: TGTGCCAGCAGTTTCGTTACTAATGAAAAACTGTTTTTT.

The CDR3 DNA sequence: TGTGCCAGTCGGGCGGGGGGGGGCGCGGGCAATCAGCCCCAGCATTTT. It yields the protein CASRAGGGAGNQPQHF. V and J are TRBV19 and TRBJ1-5; tentatively, D is TRBD1 (6 bases). The CDR3 runs 16 residues. Germline V CDR1 and CDR2: LNHDA, SQIVND (reference sequence). V shed 8 bases and J shed 2 bases, with 19 bases lying between them.

The count of this clone is one. The V and J genes are TRBV9 and TRBJ1-1; 8 bases line up with TRBD1. There are 15 residues in the CDR3. Germline CDR1 and CDR2: SGDLS and YYNGEE. Germline trimming cut 3 bases from V and 5 bases from J; bases unmatched to any gene: 9. CDR3 nucleotide sequence: TGTGCCAGCAGCGCCTCGTTACAGGGGGGGACTGAAGCTTTCTTT. Amino acid sequence: CASSASLQGGTEAFF. Using reference TRBV9 and TRBJ1-1 for the parts outside the CDR3, the full variable domain is DSGVTQTPKHLITATGQRVTLRCSPRSGDLSVYWYQQSLDQGLQFLIQYYNGEERAKGNILERFSAQQFPDLHSELNLSSLELGDSALYFCASSASLQGGTEAFFGQGTRLTVV.

The CDR3 DNA is TGTGCCAGCAGTTTGGGGGGGATCTCCTCCTACAATGAGCAGTTCTTC. Translated, it gives CASSLGGISSYNEQFF. The rearrangement joins TRBV28 to TRBJ2-1, with 7 nucleotides matching TRBD2. There are 16 residues in the CDR3. The germline CDR1 and CDR2 sequences are MDHEN and SYDVKM. The V gene end was trimmed by 3 bases and the J gene end by 0 bases; junction bases not matched to a gene: 5. Complete variable domain (other parts from reference TRBV28 and TRBJ2-1): DVKVTQSSRYLVKRTGEKVFLECVQDMDHENMFWYRQDPGLGLRLIYFSYDVKMKEKGDIPEGYSVSREKKERFSLILESASTNQTSMYLCASSLGGISSYNEQFFGPGTRLTVL.

The chain is built from TRBV7-2 and TRBJ2-3; TRBD2 matches at 15 bases. The V gene end was trimmed by 5 bases and the J gene end by 1 base; junction bases not matched to a gene: 4. This CDR3 is 17 amino acids long. Germline lookup yields CDR1 SGHTA and CDR2 FQGNSA. The CDR3 DNA follows: TGTGCCAGCAGCCCCGGACTAGCGGGGGGGGGCACAGATACGCAGTATTTT. It specifies CASSPGLAGGGTDTQYF.